This record looks at one T cell receptor beta chain sequence and its context. The sample comes from a study of control samples from healthy donors and cancer patients. The CDR3 is 17 amino acids. Losses at the gene ends were 7 bases for V and 4 bases for J; bases not matched to a gene: 13. Germline V gene lookup returns CDR1 MDHEN and CDR2 SYDVKM. Profiled with immunoSEQ multiplex PCR; TCRdb holds only in-frame clones, not every one. The table lists some 79,000 clones, 93% of them singletons. The chain has TRBV28 and TRBJ1-2; 12 bases map to TRBD1. This sequence originates from a woman between 35 and 50 years old with lung cancer. Sequencing input: PBMCs. The DNA of the CDR3 is TGTGCCAGCAATCGTCCGACGGGACAGGGGGCGTTCTATGGCTACACCTTC. Translation: CASNRPTGQGAFYGYTF.